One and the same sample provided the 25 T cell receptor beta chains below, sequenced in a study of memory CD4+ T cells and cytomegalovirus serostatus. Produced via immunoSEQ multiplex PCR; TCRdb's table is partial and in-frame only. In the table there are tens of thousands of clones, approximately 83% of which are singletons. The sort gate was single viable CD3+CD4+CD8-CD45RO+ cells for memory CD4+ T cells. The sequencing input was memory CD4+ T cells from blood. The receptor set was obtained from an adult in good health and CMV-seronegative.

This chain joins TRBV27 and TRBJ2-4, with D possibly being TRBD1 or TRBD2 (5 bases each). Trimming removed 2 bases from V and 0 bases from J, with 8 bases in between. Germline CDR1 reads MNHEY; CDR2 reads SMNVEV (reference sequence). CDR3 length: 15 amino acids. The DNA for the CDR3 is TGTGCCAGCAGTTTAGAGGGGACAGCCAAAAACATTCAGTACTTC. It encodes CASSLEGTAKNIQYF.

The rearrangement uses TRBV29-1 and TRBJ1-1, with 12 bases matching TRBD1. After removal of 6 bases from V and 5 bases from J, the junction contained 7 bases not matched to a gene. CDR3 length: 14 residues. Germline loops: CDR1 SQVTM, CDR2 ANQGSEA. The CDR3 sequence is CSVSRDRGRTEAFF. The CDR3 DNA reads TGCAGCGTGTCCCGGGACAGGGGGCGGACTGAAGCTTTCTTT.

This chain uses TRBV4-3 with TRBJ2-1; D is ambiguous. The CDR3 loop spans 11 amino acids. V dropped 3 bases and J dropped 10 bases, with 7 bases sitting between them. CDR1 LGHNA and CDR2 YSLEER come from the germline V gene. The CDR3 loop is CASSHAAEQFF. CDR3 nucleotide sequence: TGCGCCAGCAGCCACGCGGCCGAGCAGTTCTTC.

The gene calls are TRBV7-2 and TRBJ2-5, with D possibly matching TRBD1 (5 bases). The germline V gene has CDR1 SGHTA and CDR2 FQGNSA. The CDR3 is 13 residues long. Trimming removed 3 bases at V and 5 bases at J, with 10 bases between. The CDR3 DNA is TGTGCCAGCAGCTTTTCAGGGATCGAGACCCAGTACTTC. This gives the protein CASSFSGIETQYF.

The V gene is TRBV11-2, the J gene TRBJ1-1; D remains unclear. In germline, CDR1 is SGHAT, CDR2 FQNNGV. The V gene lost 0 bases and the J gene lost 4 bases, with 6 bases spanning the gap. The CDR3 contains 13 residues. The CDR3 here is CASSLEQLTEAFF. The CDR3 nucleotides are TGTGCCAGCAGCTTAGAACAGCTCACTGAAGCTTTCTTT.

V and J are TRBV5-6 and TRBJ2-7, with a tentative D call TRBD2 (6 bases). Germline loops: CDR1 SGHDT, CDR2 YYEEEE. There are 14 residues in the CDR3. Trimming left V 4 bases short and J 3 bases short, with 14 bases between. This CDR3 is CASSPLVGGYEQYF. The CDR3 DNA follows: TGTGCCAGCAGCCCTCTAGTGGGGGGCTACGAGCAGTACTTC. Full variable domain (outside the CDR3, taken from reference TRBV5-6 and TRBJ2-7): DAGVTQSPTHLIKTRGQQVTLRCSPKSGHDTVSWYQQALGQGPQFIFQYYEEEERQRGNFPDRFSGHQFPNYSSELNVNALLLGDSALYLCASSPLVGGYEQYFGPGTRLTVT.

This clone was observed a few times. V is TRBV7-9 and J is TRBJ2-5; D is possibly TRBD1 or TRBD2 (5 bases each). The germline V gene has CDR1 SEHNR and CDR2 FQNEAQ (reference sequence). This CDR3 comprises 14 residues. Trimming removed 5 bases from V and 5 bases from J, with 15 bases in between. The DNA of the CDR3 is TGTGCCAGCAGCGGAGAGAGGGGCGATGAGACCCAGTACTTC. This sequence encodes CASSGERGDETQYF.

In nucleotides, the CDR3 is TGTGCCAGTAGTACCCCCACAGGGGTTGCTTTCTTT. This encodes CASSTPTGVAFF. The chain is built from TRBV19 and TRBJ1-1; 7 nucleotides agree with TRBD1. In germline, CDR1 is LNHDA, CDR2 SQIVND (reference sequence). The length of the CDR3 is 12 residues. V shed 4 bases, J shed 11 bases, and the junction held 7 bases outside the gene matches.

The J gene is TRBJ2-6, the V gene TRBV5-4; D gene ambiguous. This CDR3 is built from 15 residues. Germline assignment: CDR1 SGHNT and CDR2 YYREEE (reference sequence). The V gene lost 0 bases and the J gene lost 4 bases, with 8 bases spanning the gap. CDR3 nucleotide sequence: TGTGCCAGCAGCTTGGTGCAAGCGGGGGCCAACGTCCTGACTTTC. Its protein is CASSLVQAGANVLTF. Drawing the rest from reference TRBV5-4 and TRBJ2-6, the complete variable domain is ETGVTQSPTHLIKTRGQQVTLRCSSQSGHNTVSWYQQALGQGPQFIFQYYREEENGRGNFPPRFSGLQFPNYSSELNVNALELDDSALYLCASSLVQAGANVLTFGAGSRLTVL.

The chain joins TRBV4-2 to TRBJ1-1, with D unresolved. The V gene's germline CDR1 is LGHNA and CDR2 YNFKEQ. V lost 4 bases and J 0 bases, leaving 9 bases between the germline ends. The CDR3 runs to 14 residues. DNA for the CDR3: TGTGCCAGCAGCCCCGGAGGAATGAACACTGAAGCTTTCTTT. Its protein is CASSPGGMNTEAFF.

CDR3 nucleotides: TGTGCCAGCTTGAGTGGTGGAAGGAATAACTATGGCTACACCTTC. Translated: CASLSGGRNNYGYTF. This chain links TRBV28 with TRBJ1-2, with D unclear. In germline, CDR1 is MDHEN, CDR2 SYDVKM. Between the trimmed V and J ends, which lost 8 bases and 1 base, there was a span of 17 bases. This CDR3 spans 15 amino acids.

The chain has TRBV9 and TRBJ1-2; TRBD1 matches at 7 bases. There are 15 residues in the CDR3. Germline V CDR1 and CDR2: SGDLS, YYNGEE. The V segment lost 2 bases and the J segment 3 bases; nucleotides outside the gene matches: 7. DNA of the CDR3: TGTGCCAGCAGCGTCACAGGGGCCGGATACTATGGCTACACCTTC. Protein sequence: CASSVTGAGYYGYTF.

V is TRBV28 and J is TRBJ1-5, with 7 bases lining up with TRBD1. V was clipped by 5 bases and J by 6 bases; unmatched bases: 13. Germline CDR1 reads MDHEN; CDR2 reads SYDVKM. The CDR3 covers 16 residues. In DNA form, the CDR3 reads TGTGCCAGCAGTACCGCCTTTGAGGGGGCAGGTCAGCCCCAGCATTTT. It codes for CASSTAFEGAGQPQHF. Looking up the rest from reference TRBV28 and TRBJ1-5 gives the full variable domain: DVKVTQSSRYLVKRTGEKVFLECVQDMDHENMFWYRQDPGLGLRLIYFSYDVKMKEKGDIPEGYSVSREKKERFSLILESASTNQTSMYLCASSTAFEGAGQPQHFGDGTRLSIL.

CDR3 nucleotide sequence: TGTGCCAGCAGAGGACTAGCGGGGGTCGAGCAGTACTTC. The encoded protein is CASRGLAGVEQYF. The V and J genes are TRBV6-1 and TRBJ2-7, with 13 bases that match TRBD2. Germline V gives CDR1 MNHNS, CDR2 SASEGT. V lost 6 bases and J lost 6; bases outside the gene matches: 2. The CDR3 is made up of 13 amino acids.

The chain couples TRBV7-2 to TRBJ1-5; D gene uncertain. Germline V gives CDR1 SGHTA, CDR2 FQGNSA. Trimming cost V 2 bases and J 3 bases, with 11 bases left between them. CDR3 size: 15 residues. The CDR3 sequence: CASSLSISPNQPQHF. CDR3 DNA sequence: TGTGCCAGCAGCTTATCCATTTCCCCCAATCAGCCCCAGCATTTT.

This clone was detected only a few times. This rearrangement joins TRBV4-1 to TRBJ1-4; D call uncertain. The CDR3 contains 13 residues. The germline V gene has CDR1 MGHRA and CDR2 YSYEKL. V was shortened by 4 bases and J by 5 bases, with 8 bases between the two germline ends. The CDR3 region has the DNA TGCGCCAGCAGCCTTACAGAGAATGAAAAACTGTTTTTT. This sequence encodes CASSLTENEKLFF.

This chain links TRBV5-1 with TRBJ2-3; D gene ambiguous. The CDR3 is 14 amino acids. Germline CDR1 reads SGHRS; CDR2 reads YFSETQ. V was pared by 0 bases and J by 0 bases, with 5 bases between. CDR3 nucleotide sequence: TGCGCCAGCAGCTTGGTTAAGAGCACAGATACGCAGTATTTT. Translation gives CASSLVKSTDTQYF. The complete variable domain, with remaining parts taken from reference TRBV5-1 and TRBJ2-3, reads KAGVTQTPRYLIKTRGQQVTLSCSPISGHRSVSWYQQTPGQGLQFLFEYFSETQRNKGNFPGRFSGRQFSNSRSEMNVSTLELGDSALYLCASSLVKSTDTQYFGPGTRLTVL.

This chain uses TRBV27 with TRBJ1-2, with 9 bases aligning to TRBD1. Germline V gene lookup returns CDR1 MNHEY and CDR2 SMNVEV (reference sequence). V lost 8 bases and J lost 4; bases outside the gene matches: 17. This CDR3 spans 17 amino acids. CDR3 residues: CASAVSGRTGVFYGYTF. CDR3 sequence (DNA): TGTGCCAGCGCGGTGTCCGGTAGGACAGGGGTCTTCTATGGCTACACCTTC.

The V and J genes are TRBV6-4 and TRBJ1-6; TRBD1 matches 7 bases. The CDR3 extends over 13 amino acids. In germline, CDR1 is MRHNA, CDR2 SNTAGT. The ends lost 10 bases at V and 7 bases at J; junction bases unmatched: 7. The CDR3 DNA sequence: TGTGCCAAAGGGACAGCGGGGAATTCACCCCTCCACTTT. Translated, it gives CAKGTAGNSPLHF.

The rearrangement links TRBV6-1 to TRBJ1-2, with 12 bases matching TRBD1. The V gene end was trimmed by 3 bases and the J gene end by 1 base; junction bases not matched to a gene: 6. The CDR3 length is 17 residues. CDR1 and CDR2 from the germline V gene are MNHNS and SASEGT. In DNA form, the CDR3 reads TGTGCCAGCAGTGATCCCGGGACAGGGGGCTATAACTATGGCTACACCTTC. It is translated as CASSDPGTGGYNYGYTF.

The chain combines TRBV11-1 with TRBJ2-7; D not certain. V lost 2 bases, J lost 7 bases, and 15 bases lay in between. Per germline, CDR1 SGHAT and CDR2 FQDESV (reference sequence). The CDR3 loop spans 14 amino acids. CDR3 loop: CASSLSETHGEQYF. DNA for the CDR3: TGTGCCAGCAGCTTATCGGAGACCCATGGGGAGCAGTACTTC. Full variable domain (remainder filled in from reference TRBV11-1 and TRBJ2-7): EAEVAQSPRYKITEKSQAVAFWCDPISGHATLYWYRQILGQGPELLVQFQDESVVDDSQLPKDRFSAERLKGVDSTLKIQPAELGDSAMYLCASSLSETHGEQYFGPGTRLTVT.

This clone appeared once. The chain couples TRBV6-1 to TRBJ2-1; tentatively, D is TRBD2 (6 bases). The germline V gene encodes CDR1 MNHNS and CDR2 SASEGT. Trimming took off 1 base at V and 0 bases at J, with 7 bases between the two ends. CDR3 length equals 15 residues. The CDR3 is CASSEGRVSYNEQFF. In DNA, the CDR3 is TGTGCCAGCAGTGAAGGGAGGGTCTCCTACAATGAGCAGTTCTTC.

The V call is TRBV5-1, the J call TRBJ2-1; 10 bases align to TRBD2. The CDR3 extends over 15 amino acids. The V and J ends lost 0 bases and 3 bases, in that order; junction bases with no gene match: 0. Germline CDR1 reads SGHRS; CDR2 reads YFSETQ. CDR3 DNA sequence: TGCGCCAGCAGCTTGGTAGCGGGGGGCTACAATGAGCAGTTCTTC. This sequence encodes CASSLVAGGYNEQFF. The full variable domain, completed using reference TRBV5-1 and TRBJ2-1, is KAGVTQTPRYLIKTRGQQVTLSCSPISGHRSVSWYQQTPGQGLQFLFEYFSETQRNKGNFPGRFSGRQFSNSRSEMNVSTLELGDSALYLCASSLVAGGYNEQFFGPGTRLTVL.

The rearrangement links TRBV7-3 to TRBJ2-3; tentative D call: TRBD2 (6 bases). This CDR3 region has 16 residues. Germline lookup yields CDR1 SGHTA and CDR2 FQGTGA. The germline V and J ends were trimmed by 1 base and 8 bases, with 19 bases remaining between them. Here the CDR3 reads CASSLSGGVGSGTQYF. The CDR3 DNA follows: TGTGCCAGCAGCTTAAGCGGCGGGGTTGGTTCAGGTACGCAGTATTTT.

DNA for the CDR3: TGTGCCAGTAGGGCAGGGTATAATTCACCCCTCCACTTT. Its protein is CASRAGYNSPLHF. The chain joins TRBV19 to TRBJ1-6; weak D call: TRBD1 (5 bases). Deletions cut 6 bases from V and 4 bases from J, with 7 bases between. Germline CDR1 LNHDA, CDR2 SQIVND (reference sequence). The CDR3 has 13 amino acids.